This passage covers 17 T cell receptor beta chains from one sample sequenced in a study of regulatory T cells in long-lasting Graves disease. Specified time point: newly diagnosed GD, antithyroid drugs for less than 3 months. PBMC RNA served as the TCR library source. Through Arm-PCR of CDR3 regions and iRepertoire HTBI primers, TCR beta libraries were built. In TCRdb, the multiplex PCR reads were re-called with MiXCR into one record per CDR3 protein. In the table there are 550,000 to 650,000 distinct CDR3 sequences, 15% to 20% of which are singletons. The data also belong to a second study, concerning T cells in Graves' hyperthyroidism and ophthalmopathy.

The sample in question was peripheral blood mononuclear cells (PBMCs), obtained at new diagnosis, from a patient treated with antithyroid drugs. Receptors were obtained from a man between 18 and 29 years old with Graves disease.

This clonotype was detected many times. V gene TRBV20-1 combines with J gene TRBJ2-7; D might be TRBD1 (5 bases). This CDR3 is 13 amino acids long. Germline V gives CDR1 DFQATT, CDR2 SNEGSKA (reference sequence). V was pared by 5 bases and J by 2 bases, with 13 bases between. The CDR3 here is CSAPAGKTYEQYF. The CDR3 DNA reads TGCAGTGCTCCGGCAGGGAAAACCTACGAGCAGTACTTC.

V gene TRBV15 combines with J gene TRBJ2-5; no clear D gene. Germline V gene sequence: CDR1 LNHNV, CDR2 YYDKDF (reference sequence). The CDR3 has 16 residues. V lost 3 bases to trimming and J lost 1 base, with 15 bases between them. CDR3 sequence reads: CATSSPMASSQETQYF. For the CDR3, the DNA is TGTGCCACCAGCAGCCCCATGGCGAGCAGCCAAGAGACCCAGTACTTC.

The rearrangement joins TRBV11-2 to TRBJ1-1, with a possible D match to TRBD1 (6 bases). The length of the CDR3 is 13 residues. Looked up from germline, CDR1 is SGHAT and CDR2 is FQNNGV. V lost 3 bases and J 4 bases, leaving 9 bases between the germline ends. The CDR3 region is CASSFSRGTEAFF. The CDR3 bases are TGTGCCAGCAGCTTTTCCAGGGGCACTGAAGCTTTCTTT.

This clonotype was detected a few times. This chain joins TRBV10-2 and TRBJ2-7, with 15 bases matching TRBD2. The CDR3 is made up of 16 amino acids. Trimming at V came to 3 bases and at J to 4 bases, leaving 4 bases not matched to a gene. Germline V lookup: CDR1 WSHSY, CDR2 SAAADI. CDR3 coding DNA: TGCGCCAGCAGTGACCCGGGACTAGCGGGAGGTTACGAGCAGTACTTC. Residues: CASSDPGLAGGYEQYF.

On this clonotype itself: A much bigger clone sits one base away, suggesting this may be a read error. In this CDR3 the conserved last residue, phenylalanine or tryptophan, is missing, so a read error is likely. The genes are TRBV7-8 and TRBJ2-7, with 8 bases aligning to TRBD1. V shed 2 bases, J shed 3 bases, and the junction held 3 bases outside the gene matches. Germline V CDR1 and CDR2: SGHVS, FQNEAQ. CDR3 length: 14 amino acids. CDR3 nucleotides: TGTGCCAGCAGCTTATGGGACAGGAACTACGAGCAGTACCTC. Encoded protein: CASSLWDRNYEQYL.

V and J are TRBV19 and TRBJ1-2; no reliable D call. Germline CDR1 and CDR2: LNHDA and SQIVND (reference sequence). The V and J ends lost 6 bases and 6 bases respectively, with 17 bases between them. The CDR3 loop spans 14 amino acids. The CDR3 is CASRQETKLHGYTF. CDR3 DNA: TGTGCCAGTAGACAAGAGACGAAGCTACATGGCTACACCTTC.

This clonotype has at least ten counts. Here the CDR3 DNA reads TGTGCCTGGAGCGAGGGGTGGACTAGCGGGAGGTATTCGAAAGAGACCCAGTACTTC. Protein product: CAWSEGWTSGRYSKETQYF. The chain carries TRBV30 and TRBJ2-5; 14 bases are a match to TRBD2. V lost 3 bases, J lost 3 bases, and 15 bases stayed unmatched. Germline values: CDR1 GTSNPN, CDR2 SVGIG (reference sequence). The CDR3 is 19 residues long.

This clonotype was counted only a few times. The chain is built from TRBV27 and TRBJ1-2; D ambiguous. CDR3 length equals 13 residues. V was pared by 6 bases and J by 4 bases, with 12 bases between. Germline CDR1 and CDR2: MNHEY and SMNVEV (reference sequence). CDR3 bases: TGTGCCAGCAGGCTTATGGGGTCCTATGGCTACACCTTC. It codes for CASRLMGSYGYTF.

Of note for this clonotype: A much larger clone sits a single nucleotide away, making a read error possible. V usage is TRBV28 and J usage is TRBJ2-4; a weak D match, TRBD2 (6 bases). CDR1 is MDHEN, CDR2 SYDVKM, per germline. This CDR3 is 14 amino acids long. CDR3 amino acids: CASIGGGQQNIRYF. DNA of the CDR3: TGTGCCAGCATCGGTGGAGGGCAGCAAAACATTCGGTACTTC.

This rearrangement joins TRBV12-3 or TRBV12-4 to TRBJ2-7; 7 nucleotides align to TRBD1. The CDR3 totals 15 residues. V lost 5 bases to trimming and J lost 1 base; unmatched junction nucleotides: 8. Here the CDR3 DNA reads TGTGCCAGCAGTCCTATCCGGACAGGATCCTACGAGCAGTACTTC. It encodes CASSPIRTGSYEQYF.

This clonotype came up many times. This sequence joins TRBV11-2 and TRBJ2-1, with TRBD1 as a possible D gene (7 bases). The CDR3 has 16 amino acids. V lost 1 base, J lost 2 bases, and 12 bases lay in between. Germline assignment: CDR1 SGHAT and CDR2 FQNNGV. This CDR3 reads CASSLVPRGAYNEQFF. The DNA of the CDR3 is TGTGCCAGCAGCTTAGTACCCAGGGGGGCCTACAATGAGCAGTTCTTC.

This clonotype was recorded many times. The genes are TRBV20-1 and TRBJ1-4, with D possibly matching TRBD1 (5 bases). Germline-derived CDR1 and CDR2 are DFQATT and SNEGSKA (reference sequence). CDR3 size: 11 residues. The CDR3 DNA reads as TGCAGCGGCCTTGGGGGTGAAAAACTGTTTTTT. Protein product: CSGLGGEKLFF.

This clonotype was counted ten times or more. This rearrangement joins TRBV28 to TRBJ2-1; 11 bases match TRBD2. The CDR3 covers 19 residues. Germline V gives CDR1 MDHEN, CDR2 SYDVKM. V lost 5 bases and J lost 1; bases outside the gene matches: 13. The CDR3 spells CASSQSRLAGRTSYNEQFF. CDR3 sequence (DNA): TGTGCCAGCAGTCAATCCCGACTAGCGGGAAGAACGTCCTACAATGAGCAGTTCTTC.

This clonotype was seen more than once but under ten times. The chain recombines TRBV12-3 or TRBV12-4 with TRBJ1-2, with 7 nucleotides matching TRBD1. The length of the CDR3 is 15 residues. Trimming took 5 bases from V and 4 from J; bases not matched to a gene: 10. The CDR3 region is CASSVGTESAYGYTF. For the CDR3, the DNA is TGTGCCAGCAGTGTCGGGACAGAAAGTGCCTATGGCTACACCTTC.

This clonotype was picked up many times. The chain uses TRBV7-2 and TRBJ2-3; the match to TRBD2 covers 9 bases. Unmatched junction bases numbered 7, after V lost 1 base and J lost 2 bases. The CDR3 contains 17 residues. Germline assignment: CDR1 SGHTA and CDR2 FQGNSA. This CDR3 is CASSLEGLAGFTDTQYF. CDR3 nucleotides: TGTGCCAGCAGCTTAGAAGGGCTAGCGGGATTCACAGATACGCAGTATTTT.

The chain carries TRBV19 and TRBJ2-7, with TRBD2 matching 9 bases. The V and J ends lost 8 bases and 0 bases, in that order; junction bases with no gene match: 5. The CDR3 contains 14 residues. Looked up from germline, CDR1 is LNHDA and CDR2 is SQIVND (reference sequence). The CDR3 reads CASATSGPSYEQYF. CDR3 coding DNA: TGTGCCAGTGCTACTAGCGGGCCCTCCTACGAGCAGTACTTC.

Ten or more counts support this clonotype. The rearrangement links TRBV5-1 to TRBJ1-3; the D is unclear. The CDR3 totals 15 residues. The V and J ends lost 4 bases and 0 bases respectively, with 11 bases between them. Per germline, CDR1 SGHRS and CDR2 YFSETQ. CDR3 coding DNA: TGCGCCAGCAGCGCCAACGGGGACTCTGGAAACACCATATATTTT. Protein sequence: CASSANGDSGNTIYF. The whole variable domain, remainder taken from reference TRBV5-1 and TRBJ1-3, is KAGVTQTPRYLIKTRGQQVTLSCSPISGHRSVSWYQQTPGQGLQFLFEYFSETQRNKGNFPGRFSGRQFSNSRSEMNVSTLELGDSALYLCASSANGDSGNTIYFGEGSWLTVV.